The next 3 T cell receptor beta chains were all read from a single sample in a study of shared clonotypes between healthy human individuals. Profiling relied on immunoSEQ multiplex PCR, and the TCRdb table lists in-frame clones only, not all of them. The sample shows about 2.4 million clones, 80% to 95% of them seen only once. The sequenced sample consisted of naive CD4+ T cells from PBMCs. Indicated subset: CD45RA+ positively selected. The receptors here all came from a man aged 18 to 35 in good health. Some clones in this sample may be carry-over from other donors' samples.

CDR3 bases: TGCGCCAGCAGCGGGGCCAGGGGCCCTAGCACAGATACGCAGTATTTT. It is translated as CASSGARGPSTDTQYF. This chain uses TRBV5-1 with TRBJ2-3, with D possibly TRBD1 on 6 matching bases. Per germline, CDR1 SGHRS and CDR2 YFSETQ. The CDR3 is 16 residues long. V lost 4 bases and J 0 bases, leaving 15 bases between the germline ends.

The chain combines TRBV5-8 with TRBJ2-2, with D possibly being TRBD1 (5 bases). The CDR3 runs 16 residues. Germline V CDR1 and CDR2: SGHTS, YDEGEE. V lost 1 base to trimming and J lost 3 bases, with 13 bases between them. The CDR3 spells CASSLLGVVYTGELFF. The CDR3 coding sequence is TGTGCCAGCAGCTTGTTAGGGGTCGTGTACACCGGGGAGCTGTTTTTT.

This rearrangement joins TRBV5-1 to TRBJ2-7, with TRBD1 identical over 9 bases. J gave up 5 bases and V 4 bases, and 7 bases lay outside the gene matches. Germline CDR1 reads SGHRS; CDR2 reads YFSETQ. The CDR3 is 14 amino acids. In DNA, the CDR3 is TGCGCCAGCAGCCAGGGACAGGGAGGGAACGAGCAGTACTTC. This encodes CASSQGQGGNEQYF.